The 26 T cell receptor beta chains presented below share a single source sample, sequenced in a study of early T cells in non-severe SARS-CoV-2 infection. TCRdb reprocessed the 5' RACE reads with MiXCR, giving one entry per CDR3 protein. The sample lists approximately 120,000 distinct CDR3 sequences, approximately 15% seen once, with 20% to 25% in the top ten. The sample was whole blood. These receptors were obtained from an adult who was a healthcare worker with PCR-confirmed SARS-CoV-2 infection or an uninfected control (not recorded which).

The rearrangement links TRBV10-2 to TRBJ2-2, with D possibly matching TRBD1 (7 bases). With 6 bases removed from V and 9 bases from J, the gap between germline ends came to 17 bases. The CDR3 has 14 residues. CDR1 is WSHSY, CDR2 SAAADI, per germline. For the CDR3, the DNA is TGCGCCAGCAGCGCGGGACAGTCCAACCGGGAGCTGTTTTTT. It specifies CASSAGQSNRELFF.

V and J are TRBV10-3 and TRBJ2-7, with TRBD1 as a possible D gene (6 bases). The V end lost 6 bases, the J end lost 0 bases, and 15 bases lay between the germline ends. This CDR3 has 15 residues. Germline V lookup: CDR1 ENHRY, CDR2 SYGVKD. The DNA of the CDR3 is TGTGCCATCAGCAGGGGCACTATAAGCTCCTACGAGCAGTACTTC. The encoded protein is CAISRGTISSYEQYF.

This clonotype was picked up a small number of times. This rearrangement joins TRBV3-1 to TRBJ1-2; TRBD1 is a possible D gene (6 bases). Germline loops: CDR1 LGHDT, CDR2 YNNKEL (reference sequence). CDR3 length: 14 amino acids. V was shortened by 2 bases and J by 2 bases, with 9 bases between the two germline ends. DNA for the CDR3: TGTGCCAGCAGCCAAACACAGGGAAACTATGGCTACACCTTC. Translation gives CASSQTQGNYGYTF.

In this sample, this clonotype turned up a few times. V is TRBV19 and J is TRBJ2-3; TRBD2 matches at 8 bases. This CDR3 contains 15 residues. V was pared by 6 bases and J by 3 bases, with 8 bases of the junction left unmatched. Germline V gene sequence: CDR1 LNHDA, CDR2 SQIVND (reference sequence). The CDR3: CASSPPAGGTDTQYF. The CDR3 nucleotides read TGTGCCAGTAGCCCGCCCGCGGGGGGAACAGATACGCAGTATTTT.

This clonotype has more than one count but fewer than ten. V usage is TRBV11-2 and J usage is TRBJ2-5; TRBD1 aligns across 9 bases. CDR3 size: 14 residues. Germline trimming cut 3 bases from V and 2 bases from J; bases unmatched to any gene: 1. Germline CDR1 reads SGHAT; CDR2 reads FQNNGV. The CDR3 here is CASSLGTGQETQYF. In DNA form, the CDR3 reads TGTGCCAGCAGCTTGGGGACAGGGCAAGAGACCCAGTACTTC.

This clonotype was seen ten or more times. The chain couples TRBV7-9 to TRBJ2-1; 9 bases agree with TRBD1. With 3 bases clipped from V and 6 bases from J, the junction kept 3 bases outside the gene matches. Germline loops: CDR1 SEHNR, CDR2 FQNEAQ (reference sequence). The CDR3 loop spans 14 amino acids. The CDR3 protein is CASSFPGQGNEQFF. The CDR3 nucleotides are TGTGCCAGCAGCTTCCCGGGACAGGGCAATGAGCAGTTCTTC.

The chain uses TRBV12-3 or TRBV12-4 and TRBJ1-5; 8 positions match TRBD1. V dropped 4 bases and J dropped 7; count of bases not matched to a gene: 3. CDR3 size: 13 residues. The CDR3 bases are TGTGCCAGCAGTTCTGACAGGGGACAGCCCCAGCATTTT. Residues: CASSSDRGQPQHF.

The rearrangement links TRBV27 to TRBJ2-1; TRBD2 might be the D (6 bases). Trimming took off 2 bases at V and 2 bases at J, with 10 bases between the two ends. CDR3 length equals 15 residues. Germline values: CDR1 MNHEY, CDR2 SMNVEV (reference sequence). The DNA of the CDR3 is TGTGCCAGCAGTTTACGGGGGATACCCTACAATGAGCAGTTCTTC. Encoded protein: CASSLRGIPYNEQFF.

This clonotype appeared many times. The V gene is TRBV20-1, the J gene TRBJ1-1; TRBD1 aligns across 7 bases. Germline assignment: CDR1 DFQATT and CDR2 SNEGSKA (reference sequence). V gave up 4 bases and J gave up 4 bases; unmatched junction bases: 6. CDR3 length: 13 residues. In nucleotides, the CDR3 is TGCAGTGCTAAGGGGGCTCGTATCACTGAAGCTTTCTTT. It is translated as CSAKGARITEAFF.

This clonotype was picked up a small number of times. This chain links TRBV7-2 with TRBJ2-1; D not certain. Germline V gene data show CDR1 as SGHTA and CDR2 as FQGNSA. V lost 5 bases and J 8 bases, leaving 16 bases between the germline ends. This CDR3 spans 14 amino acids. The CDR3 DNA reads TGTGCCAGCAGCCCGGACCAGGTCCGGTATGAGCAGTTCTTC. Residues: CASSPDQVRYEQFF.

V gene TRBV7-9 combines with J gene TRBJ2-2; 10 bases are shared with TRBD1. CDR3 length: 14 amino acids. V shed 4 bases, J shed 6 bases, and the junction held 2 bases outside the gene matches. Per the germline V gene, CDR1 is SEHNR and CDR2 is FQNEAQ (reference sequence). CDR3 loop: CASSSGQGPGELFF. The CDR3 DNA follows: TGTGCCAGCAGCTCGGGACAGGGGCCCGGGGAGCTGTTTTTT. Full variable domain (remainder filled in from reference TRBV7-9 and TRBJ2-2): DTGVSQNPRHKITKRGQNVTFRCDPISEHNRLYWYRQTLGQGPEFLTYFQNEAQLEKSRLLSDRFSAERPKGSFSTLEIQRTEQGDSAMYLCASSSGQGPGELFFGEGSRLTVL.

This clonotype has more than one count but fewer than ten. The rearrangement joins TRBV7-9 to TRBJ2-4, with TRBD1 matching over 11 bases. CDR3 length equals 14 residues. Germline values: CDR1 SEHNR, CDR2 FQNEAQ (reference sequence). Trimming took 6 bases from V and 7 from J; bases not matched to a gene: 5. The CDR3 nucleotides read TGTGCCAGCAGACCAGGACAGGGGGCGAACATTCAGTACTTC. The encoded protein is CASRPGQGANIQYF.

This clonotype has just a few counts. The chain is built from TRBV20-1 and TRBJ2-7; a weak D match, TRBD1 (6 bases). Deletions cut 6 bases from V and 3 bases from J, with 21 bases between. The CDR3 runs to 15 residues. Germline V lookup: CDR1 DFQATT, CDR2 SNEGSKA (reference sequence). The CDR3 here is CSALSRRTAVYEQYF. CDR3 DNA sequence: TGCAGTGCCCTAAGTCGGCGGACAGCTGTCTACGAGCAGTACTTC.

This clonotype was observed a few times. The V gene is TRBV6-1, the J gene TRBJ1-3; D gene unclear. CDR1 and CDR2 (germline): MNHNS, SASEGT. The CDR3 has 15 residues. The ends were cut back, 8 bases at V and 4 bases at J, with 18 bases in the middle. The CDR3 here is CASLSVLSAGNTIYF. CDR3 coding DNA: TGTGCCAGCCTTAGTGTCCTATCGGCCGGAAACACCATATATTTT.

This chain links TRBV29-1 with TRBJ2-1; TRBD1 aligns across 7 bases. The germline V gene encodes CDR1 SQVTM and CDR2 ANQGSEA. J gave up 12 bases and V 1 base, and 0 bases lay outside the gene matches. The CDR3 is made up of 10 amino acids. CDR3 in DNA: TGCAGCGTTGAAGGGACAGGGCAGTTCTTC. It translates to CSVEGTGQFF.

CDR3: CASSLGQEANYGYTF. The CDR3 DNA sequence: TGCGCCAGCAGCTTGGGGCAGGAGGCTAACTATGGCTACACCTTC. This chain links TRBV5-1 with TRBJ1-2; D uncertain. V was clipped by 0 bases and J by 0 bases, with 9 bases between them. Germline CDR1 SGHRS, CDR2 YFSETQ. The CDR3 consists of 15 residues.

This chain connects TRBV3-1 to TRBJ2-1; D gene unclear. Trimming took 4 bases from V and 7 from J, leaving 11 bases between them. CDR1 and CDR2 from the germline V gene are LGHDT and YNNKEL (reference sequence). The CDR3 runs to 13 residues. The CDR3 protein is CASSLVSGNEQFF. The CDR3 region has the DNA TGTGCCAGCAGCCTGGTGTCCGGTAATGAGCAGTTCTTC.

The gene calls are TRBV15 and TRBJ1-2; D possibly corresponds to TRBD1 (6 bases). This CDR3 comprises 15 residues. The germline gives CDR1 LNHNV, CDR2 YYDKDF (reference sequence). V was clipped by 5 bases and J by 4 bases, with 17 bases between them. The CDR3 coding sequence is TGTGCCACCAGCTCTCCTGACAGGATTTTCTATGGCTACACCTTC. Protein: CATSSPDRIFYGYTF.

This clonotype was found a few times. The chain recombines TRBV9 with TRBJ1-1, with D perhaps TRBD1 (5 bases). The CDR3 consists of 13 residues. CDR1 and CDR2 (germline): SGDLS, YYNGEE. Trimming shortened V by 0 bases and J by 8 bases, and 11 bases separated the two germline ends. The CDR3 loop is CASSVDWGEEAFF. Here the CDR3 DNA reads TGTGCCAGCAGCGTAGATTGGGGGGAAGAAGCTTTCTTT.

This clonotype was detected only a few times. The genes are TRBV7-8 and TRBJ2-2; TRBD2 aligns across 13 bases. The CDR3 length is 17 residues. V lost 6 bases, J lost 1 base, and 5 bases stayed unmatched. The germline gives CDR1 SGHVS, CDR2 FQNEAQ. DNA of the CDR3: TGTGCCAGCAGACGGACTAGCGGGGGCCAGAACACCGGGGAGCTGTTTTTT. It specifies CASRRTSGGQNTGELFF.

In this sample, this clonotype turned up many times. This chain links TRBV3-1 with TRBJ2-7; D not certain. There are 15 residues in the CDR3. V was trimmed by 3 bases and J by 0 bases, leaving 12 bases between them. Germline CDR1 LGHDT, CDR2 YNNKEL (reference sequence). The CDR3 spells CASSHGRTSSYEQYF. The DNA of the CDR3 is TGTGCCAGCAGCCACGGACGGACCAGCTCCTACGAGCAGTACTTC.

The rearrangement uses TRBV12-5 and TRBJ2-2, with D possibly being TRBD1 or TRBD2 (5 bases each). This CDR3 comprises 15 residues. The V and J ends lost 7 bases and 2 bases respectively, with 14 bases between them. Germline CDR1 LGHNT, CDR2 FRNRAP. This CDR3 reads CASEMSGPNTGELFF. As DNA, the CDR3 is TGTGCTAGTGAGATGTCGGGGCCTAACACCGGGGAGCTGTTTTTT.

Only a few counts were recorded for this clonotype. The rearrangement links TRBV7-9 to TRBJ2-7; D gene unclear. The CDR3 is 12 amino acids. Germline lookup yields CDR1 SEHNR and CDR2 FQNEAQ (reference sequence). The V end was cut by 3 bases, the J end by 7 bases, with 10 bases between. The CDR3 DNA reads TGTGCCAGCAGCTTTACCCAGGAGGAGCAGTACTTC. Translation: CASSFTQEEQYF.

In this sample, this clonotype turned up many times. The V gene is TRBV7-2, the J gene TRBJ2-5; D might be TRBD1 or TRBD2, each matching 7 bases. Germline CDR1 and CDR2: SGHTA and FQGNSA. V lost 4 bases and J lost 3, with 15 bases in between. The CDR3 has 15 amino acids. This CDR3 reads CASSWQGGAKETQYF. For the CDR3, the DNA is TGTGCCAGCAGCTGGCAGGGGGGGGCCAAAGAGACCCAGTACTTC.

The rearrangement joins TRBV29-1 to TRBJ1-1; D possibly corresponds to TRBD1 (5 bases). This CDR3 is 14 amino acids long. V was pared by 4 bases and J by 2 bases, with 14 bases between. From germline, CDR1 is SQVTM and CDR2 ANQGSEA. For the CDR3, the DNA is TGCAGCGTTGTAAGGGGCAGCTTAAACACTGAAGCTTTCTTT. Residues: CSVVRGSLNTEAFF.

V usage is TRBV12-3 or TRBV12-4 and J usage is TRBJ1-4, with D unresolved. V dropped 2 bases and J dropped 5 bases, with 6 bases sitting between them. This CDR3 has 13 residues. The CDR3 sequence is CASSLPVNEKLFF. The CDR3 DNA follows: TGTGCCAGCAGTTTACCGGTAAATGAAAAACTGTTTTTT.